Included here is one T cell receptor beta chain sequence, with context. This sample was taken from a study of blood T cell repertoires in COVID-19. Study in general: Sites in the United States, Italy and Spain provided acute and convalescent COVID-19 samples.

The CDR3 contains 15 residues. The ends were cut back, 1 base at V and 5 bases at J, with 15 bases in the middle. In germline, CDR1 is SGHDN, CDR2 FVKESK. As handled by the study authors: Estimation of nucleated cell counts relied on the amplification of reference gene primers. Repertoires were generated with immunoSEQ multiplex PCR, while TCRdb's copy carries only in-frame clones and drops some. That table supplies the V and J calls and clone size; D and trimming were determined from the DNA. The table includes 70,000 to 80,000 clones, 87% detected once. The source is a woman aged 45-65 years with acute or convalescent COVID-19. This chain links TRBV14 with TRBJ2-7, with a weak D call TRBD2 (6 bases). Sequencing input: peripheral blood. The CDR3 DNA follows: TGTGCCAGCAGCCAAGCCCCGGGAGCCCTGCACGAGCAGTACTTC. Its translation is CASSQAPGALHEQYF.